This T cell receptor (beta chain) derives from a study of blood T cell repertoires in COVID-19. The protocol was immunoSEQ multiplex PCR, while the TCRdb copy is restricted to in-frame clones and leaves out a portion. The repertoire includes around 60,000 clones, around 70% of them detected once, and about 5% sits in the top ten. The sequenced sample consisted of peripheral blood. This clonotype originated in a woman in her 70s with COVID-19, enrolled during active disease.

As DNA, the CDR3 is TGTGCCAGCAGCCCCGGGACTAGCGAGGGAGATACGCAGTATTTT. Its protein product is CASSPGTSEGDTQYF. This rearrangement joins TRBV4-2 to TRBJ2-3; TRBD2 matches 10 bases. In germline, CDR1 is LGHNA, CDR2 YNFKEQ. The ends lost 4 bases at V and 5 bases at J; junction bases unmatched: 6. The CDR3 consists of 15 residues.